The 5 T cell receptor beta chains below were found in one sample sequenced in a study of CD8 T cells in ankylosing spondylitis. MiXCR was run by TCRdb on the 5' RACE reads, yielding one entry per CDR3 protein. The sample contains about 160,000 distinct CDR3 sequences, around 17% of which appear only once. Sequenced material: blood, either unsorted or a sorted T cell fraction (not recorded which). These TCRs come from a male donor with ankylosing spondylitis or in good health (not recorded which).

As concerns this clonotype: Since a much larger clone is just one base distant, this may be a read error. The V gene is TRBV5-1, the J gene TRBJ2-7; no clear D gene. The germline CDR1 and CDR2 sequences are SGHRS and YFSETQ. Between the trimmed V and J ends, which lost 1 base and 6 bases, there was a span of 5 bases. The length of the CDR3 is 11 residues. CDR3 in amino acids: CASSLTSEQYF. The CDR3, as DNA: TGCGCCAGCAGCTTGACGAGCGAGCAGTACTTC.

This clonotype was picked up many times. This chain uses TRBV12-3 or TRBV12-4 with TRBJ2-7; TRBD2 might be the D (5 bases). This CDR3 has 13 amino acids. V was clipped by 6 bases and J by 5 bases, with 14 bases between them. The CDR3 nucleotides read TGTGCCAGCAGCCGACCAGGAGCGGACGAGCAGTACTTC. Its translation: CASSRPGADEQYF.

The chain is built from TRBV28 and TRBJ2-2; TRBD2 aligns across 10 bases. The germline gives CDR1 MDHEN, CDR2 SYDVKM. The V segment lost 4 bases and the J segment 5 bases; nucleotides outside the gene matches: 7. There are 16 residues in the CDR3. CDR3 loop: CASSSASGSQTGELFF. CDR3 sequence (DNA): TGTGCCAGCAGTTCGGCTAGCGGGAGTCAGACCGGGGAGCTGTTTTTT.

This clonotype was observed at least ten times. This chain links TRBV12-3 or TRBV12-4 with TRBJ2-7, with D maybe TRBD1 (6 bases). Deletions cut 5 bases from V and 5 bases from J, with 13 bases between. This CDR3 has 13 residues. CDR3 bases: TGTGCCAGCAGTCTCGACAGGCGTAACGAGCAGTACTTC. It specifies CASSLDRRNEQYF.

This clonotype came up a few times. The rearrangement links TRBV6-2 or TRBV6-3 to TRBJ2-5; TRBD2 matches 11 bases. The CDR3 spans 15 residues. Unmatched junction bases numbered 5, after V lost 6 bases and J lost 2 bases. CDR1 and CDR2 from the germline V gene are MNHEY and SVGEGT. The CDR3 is CASSGTSGRQETQYF. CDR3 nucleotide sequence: TGTGCCAGCAGCGGGACTAGCGGCCGTCAAGAGACCCAGTACTTC.